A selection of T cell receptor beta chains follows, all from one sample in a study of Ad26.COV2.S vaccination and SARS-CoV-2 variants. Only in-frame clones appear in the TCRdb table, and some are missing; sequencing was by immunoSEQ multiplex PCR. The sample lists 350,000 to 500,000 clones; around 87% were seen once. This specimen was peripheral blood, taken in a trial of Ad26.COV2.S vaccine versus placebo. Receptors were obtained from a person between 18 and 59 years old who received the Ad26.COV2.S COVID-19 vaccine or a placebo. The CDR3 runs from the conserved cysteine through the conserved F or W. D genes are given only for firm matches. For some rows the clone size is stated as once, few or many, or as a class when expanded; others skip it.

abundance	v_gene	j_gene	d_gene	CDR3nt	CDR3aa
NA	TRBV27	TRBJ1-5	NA	TGTGCCAGCAGTTTATCAATTAGGGGTCAGCCCCAGCATTTT	CASSLSIRGQPQHF
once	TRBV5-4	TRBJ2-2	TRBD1	TGTGCCAGCAGCTCCGGGACAGGGGTCGCCGGGGAGCTGTTTTTT	CASSSGTGVAGELFF
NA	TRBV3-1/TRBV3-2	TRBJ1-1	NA	TGTGCCAGCAGCCAAGATCCGGGGGCGAGGGCTGAAGCTTTCTTT	CASSQDPGARAEAFF
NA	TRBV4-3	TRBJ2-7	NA	TGCGCCAGCAGCCAAGACAGGGTCAACTCCTACGAGCAGTACTTC	CASSQDRVNSYEQYF
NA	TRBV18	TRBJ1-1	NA	TGTGCCAGCTCGGTCAGGGAGAACACTGAAGCTTTCTTT	CASSVRENTEAFF
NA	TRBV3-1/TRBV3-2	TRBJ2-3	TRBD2	TGTGCCAGCAGCCAAGACGTAGCGGGGGGCCGGGATACGCAGTATTTT	CASSQDVAGGRDTQYF
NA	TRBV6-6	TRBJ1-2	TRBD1	TGTGCCAGCAGTTTCCCGGACAGGGGGCTGGATGGCTACACCTTC	CASSFPDRGLDGYTF
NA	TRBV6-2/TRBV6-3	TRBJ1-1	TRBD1	TGTGCCAGCAGTTACTCGGACAGGGTCACCCTGAACACTGAAGCTTTCTTT	CASSYSDRVTLNTEAFF
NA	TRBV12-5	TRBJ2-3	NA	NA	CASGLLRAGTQGGAQYF
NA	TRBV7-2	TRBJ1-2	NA	TGTGCCAGCAGCCTCCCGGGGGCTGGCTACACCTTC	CASSLPGAGYTF
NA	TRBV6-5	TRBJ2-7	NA	TGTGCCAGCGGGGTTAACTCCTACGAGCAGTACTTC	CASGVNSYEQYF
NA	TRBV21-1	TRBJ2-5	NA	TGTGCCAGCAGCAAAGTGACAGGAAAAGAGACCCAGTACTTC	CASSKVTGKETQYF
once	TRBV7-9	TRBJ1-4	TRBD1	TGTGCCAGCAGCTTAAATGGCAGGACAGGTGGTGAAAAACTGTTTTTT	CASSLNGRTGGEKLFF
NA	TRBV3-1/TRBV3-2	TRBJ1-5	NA	TGTGCCAGCAGCCAACAGGAGGGGGTGAATCAGCCCCAGCATTTT	CASSQQEGVNQPQHF
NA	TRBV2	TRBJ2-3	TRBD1	TGTGCCAGCAGGCTAGACGGGACAGGGTGGTCAGATACGCAGTATTTT	CASRLDGTGWSDTQYF
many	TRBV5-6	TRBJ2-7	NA	TGTGCCAGCAGCTTTGGAAGGGGGCAGTACTTC	CASSFGRGQYF
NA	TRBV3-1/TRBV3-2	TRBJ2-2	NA	TGTGCCAGCAGCCAAGAAGGTCCCTCTCGGGGGCTGTTTTTT	CASSQEGPSRGLFF
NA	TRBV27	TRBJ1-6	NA	TGTGCCAGCAGTAAATTAACAGTGGGGAATTCACCCCTCCACTTT	CASSKLTVGNSPLHF
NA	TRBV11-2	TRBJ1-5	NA	TGTGCCAGCAGCTTAGGGGCGGCGGGGCAGCCCCAGCATTTT	CASSLGAAGQPQHF
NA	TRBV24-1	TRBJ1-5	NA	TGTGCCACCAGTGAGGTTTATAGCAATCAGCCCCAGCATTTT	CATSEVYSNQPQHF
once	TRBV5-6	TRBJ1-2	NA	TGTGCCAGCAGCTTGACACAGGGTAACTATGGCTACACCTTC	CASSLTQGNYGYTF
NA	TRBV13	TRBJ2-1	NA	TGTGCCAGCAGTCCAGGGGGAGGGGCCTACAATGAGCAGTTCTTC	CASSPGGGAYNEQFF
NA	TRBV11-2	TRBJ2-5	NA	TGTGCCAGCAGCTTAGTACAGGGCCAAGAGACCCAGTACTTC	CASSLVQGQETQYF
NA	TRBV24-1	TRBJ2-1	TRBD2	TGTGCCACCAGTGACCCGACTAGCGGGGGGGCGTCCTACAATGAGCAGTTCTTC	CATSDPTSGGASYNEQFF
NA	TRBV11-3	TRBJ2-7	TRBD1	TGTGCCAGCAGCTCGGGACAGGAGTACGAGCAGTGCTTC	CASSSGQEYEQCF
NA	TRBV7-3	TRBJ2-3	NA	TGTGCCAGCAGCTTGGGAGCGGGCCCGAGCACAGATACGCAGTATTTT	CASSLGAGPSTDTQYF
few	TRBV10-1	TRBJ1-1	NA	TGCGCCAGCAGTGTTGACAGGTCGGGGACTGAAGCTTTCTTT	CASSVDRSGTEAFF
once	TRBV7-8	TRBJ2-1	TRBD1	TGTGCCAGCAGCTTAAGGACAGGGGGCGATGAGCAGTTCTTC	CASSLRTGGDEQFF
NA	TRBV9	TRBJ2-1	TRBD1	TGTGCCAGCAGCGGAAACCCGAACTTCGGGACAGTTTACAATGAGCAGTTCTTC	CASSGNPNFGTVYNEQFF
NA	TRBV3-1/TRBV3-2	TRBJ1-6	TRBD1	TGTGCCAGCAGGTGCCCGGCAGACAGGGGGCTCCGTAATTCACCCCTCCACTTT	CASRCPADRGLRNSPLHF
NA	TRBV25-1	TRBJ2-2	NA	TGTGCCAGCAGTGAATACAACACCGGGGAGCTGTTTTTT	CASSEYNTGELFF
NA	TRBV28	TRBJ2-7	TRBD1	TGTGCCAGCAGCTCCGGGACAGGGCGCCTCGGGCAGTACTTC	CASSSGTGRLGQYF
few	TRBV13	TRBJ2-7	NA	TGTGCCAGCAGCTTTGGACGGAACTCCTACGAGCAGTACTTC	CASSFGRNSYEQYF
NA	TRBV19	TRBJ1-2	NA	TGTGCCAGTAGTATATACGGCCAGGGGTACGGCTACACCTTC	CASSIYGQGYGYTF
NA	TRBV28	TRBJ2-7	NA	TGTGCCAGCAGTTTATTCAGGGTCTCGTTCCACAAGGGGCTCTCCTACGAGCAGTACTTC	CASSLFRVSFHKGLSYEQYF
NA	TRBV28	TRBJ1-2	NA	TGTGCCAGCAGTTTCCAGGGGTTGCATGGCTACACCTTC	CASSFQGLHGYTF
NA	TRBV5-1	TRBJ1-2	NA	TGCGCCAGCAGCCCCGGGGAGGACGGCTATGGCTACACCTTC	CASSPGEDGYGYTF
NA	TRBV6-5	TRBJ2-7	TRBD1	TGTGCCAGCAGTTCTAGGACAGGGGGCGTCTACGAGCAGTACTTC	CASSSRTGGVYEQYF
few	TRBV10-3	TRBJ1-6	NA	TGTGCCATCAGTGACTTACCACTGTACTCCTATAATTCACCCCTCCACTTT	CAISDLPLYSYNSPLHF
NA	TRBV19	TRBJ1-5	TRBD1	TGTGCCAGTAGTCCCGGACAGGGGTACAATCAGCCCCAGCATTTT	CASSPGQGYNQPQHF
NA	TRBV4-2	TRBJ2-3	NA	TGTGCCAGCAGCCAAGACACAGATACGCAGTATTTT	CASSQDTDTQYF
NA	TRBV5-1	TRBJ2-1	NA	TGCGCCAGCAGCTTGGTCGGGGCCCCAGCACCCAATGAGCAGTTCTTC	CASSLVGAPAPNEQFF
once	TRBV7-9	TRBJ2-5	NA	TGTGCCAGCAGCTTAGCGTCGGGATCGGAGACCCAGTACTTC	CASSLASGSETQYF
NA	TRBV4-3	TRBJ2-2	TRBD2	TGCGCCAGCAGCCAAGACGGTGCGGGGGCGAACACCGGGGAGCTGTTTTTT	CASSQDGAGANTGELFF
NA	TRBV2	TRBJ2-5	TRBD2	TGTGCCAGCAGTGGGGAGGGAGGCCAGACCCAGTACTTC	CASSGEGGQTQYF
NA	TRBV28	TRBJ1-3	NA	TGTGCCAGCAGTCCGGCGGGCCTCTCTGGAAACACCATATATTTT	CASSPAGLSGNTIYF
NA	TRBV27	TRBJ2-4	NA	TGTGCCAGCAGCCACTCAGGGAACGCCAAAAACATTCAGTACTTC	CASSHSGNAKNIQYF
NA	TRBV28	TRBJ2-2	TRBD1	TGTGCCAGCACCGACAGGGGAGATTGGGGCGGGGAGCTGTTTTTT	CASTDRGDWGGELFF
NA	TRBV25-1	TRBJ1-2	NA	TGTGCCAGCAAGTCCGGGGATGGCTACACCTTC	CASKSGDGYTF
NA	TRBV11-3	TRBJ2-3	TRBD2	TGTGCCAGCAGCCATGTGGCGGGGGATGGTGCAGATACGCAGTATTTT	CASSHVAGDGADTQYF
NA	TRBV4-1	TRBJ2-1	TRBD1	TGCGCCAGCAGCCCACGGGACAGGGGAGTCTACAATGAGCAGTTCTTC	CASSPRDRGVYNEQFF
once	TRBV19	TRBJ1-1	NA	TGTGCCAGTAGTAGGTATGGGTCTGGCACTGAAGCTTTCTTT	CASSRYGSGTEAFF